The clone carrying this TCR beta chain was observed a handful of times. This entry is derived from a study of blood T cells in healthy people across ages. Germline V gene sequence: CDR1 LNHNV, CDR2 YYDKDF (reference sequence). CDR3 length: 13 residues. Trimming took off 0 bases at V and 5 bases at J, with 8 bases between the two ends. Primed by a sample-barcoded 5' primer and a J-beta primer mix, a second PCR proceeded for about 7 to 12 cycles. TCRdb recomputed calls from the 5' RACE reads with MiXCR, one row per CDR3 protein. The table records more than 600,000 distinct CDR3 sequences, around 25% of them present only once. These data were likewise used in another study, on T cells of mothers and their children.

V usage is TRBV15 and J usage is TRBJ2-7; D is possibly TRBD2 (5 bases). The sample comprised blood. The receptor was isolated from a boy aged 5-17 years in good health. In DNA form, the CDR3 reads TGTGCCACCAGCAGAGATTTCGGGAACGAGCAGTACTTC. This sequence encodes CATSRDFGNEQYF.